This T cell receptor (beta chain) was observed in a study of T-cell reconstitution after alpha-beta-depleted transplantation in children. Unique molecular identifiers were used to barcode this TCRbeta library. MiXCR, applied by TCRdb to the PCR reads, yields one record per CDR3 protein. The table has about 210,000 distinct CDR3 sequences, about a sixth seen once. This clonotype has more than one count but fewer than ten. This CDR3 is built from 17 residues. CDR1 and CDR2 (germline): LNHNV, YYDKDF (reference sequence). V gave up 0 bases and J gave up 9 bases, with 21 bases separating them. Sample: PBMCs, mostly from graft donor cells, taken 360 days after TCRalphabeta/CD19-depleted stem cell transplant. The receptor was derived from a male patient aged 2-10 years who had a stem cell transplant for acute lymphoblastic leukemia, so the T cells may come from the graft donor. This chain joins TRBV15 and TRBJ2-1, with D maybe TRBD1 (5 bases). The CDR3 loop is CATSRDRGLGQGGEQFF. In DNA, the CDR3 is TGTGCCACCAGCAGAGATCGCGGCCTCGGGCAGGGCGGTGAGCAGTTCTTC.